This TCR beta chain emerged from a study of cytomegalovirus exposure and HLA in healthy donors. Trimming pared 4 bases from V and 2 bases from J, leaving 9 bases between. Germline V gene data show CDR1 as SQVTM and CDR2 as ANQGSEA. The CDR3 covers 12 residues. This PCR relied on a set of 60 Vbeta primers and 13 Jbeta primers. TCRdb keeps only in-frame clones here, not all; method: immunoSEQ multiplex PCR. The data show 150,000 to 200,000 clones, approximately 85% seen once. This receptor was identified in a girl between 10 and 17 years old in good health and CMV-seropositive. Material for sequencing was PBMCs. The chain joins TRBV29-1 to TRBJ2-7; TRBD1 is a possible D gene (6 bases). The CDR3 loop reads CSVGTVAYEQYF. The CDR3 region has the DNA TGCAGCGTTGGGACAGTCGCCTACGAGCAGTACTTC.